The 28 T cell receptor beta chains in this list originate from one sample, sequenced in a study of CDR3 diversity in severe acne. TCRdb itself ran the PCR reads through MiXCR, one entry per CDR3 protein. The sample carries roughly 100,000 distinct CDR3 sequences, 51% recorded once. Sequencing was done on a sample of blood. These receptor sequences come from a male donor with acne.

The rearrangement uses TRBV5-5 and TRBJ1-2; 7 nucleotides align to TRBD1. This CDR3 comprises 17 residues. With V trimmed by 0 bases and J by 1 base, 9 bases remained unmatched. Germline CDR1 and CDR2: SGHKS and YYEKEE (reference sequence). The CDR3 bases are TGTGCCAGCAGCTTGGTCTTAGGGACAGCGATTAACTATGGCTACACCTTC. Its protein product is CASSLVLGTAINYGYTF.

The V gene is TRBV20-1, the J gene TRBJ2-1; 9 positions match TRBD2. The germline gives CDR1 DFQATT, CDR2 SNEGSKA (reference sequence). The CDR3 contains 16 residues. The V segment lost 3 bases and the J segment 12 bases; nucleotides outside the gene matches: 18. Here the CDR3 reads CSARNPPGTSTDTQFF. In DNA form, the CDR3 reads TGCAGTGCTAGGAACCCCCCCGGGACTAGCACAGATACGCAGTTCTTC.

This clonotype was detected ten times or more. The CDR3 sequence: CASSLGLTAYNEQFF. The CDR3 coding sequence is TGCGCCAGCAGCTTGGGGCTTACAGCGTACAATGAGCAGTTCTTC. The chain is built from TRBV5-1 and TRBJ2-1; D not resolved. Germline loops: CDR1 SGHRS, CDR2 YFSETQ. The CDR3 spans 15 residues. V was pared by 0 bases and J by 4 bases, with 11 bases between.

Many counts were recorded for this clonotype. This chain joins TRBV19 and TRBJ2-7, with D unresolved. This CDR3 is built from 15 residues. The germline V gene has CDR1 LNHDA and CDR2 SQIVND (reference sequence). Trimming stripped 2 bases from V and 2 bases from J, with 13 bases between. DNA of the CDR3: TGTGCCAGTAGTATAACGACTGCGACAACCTACGAGCAGTACTTC. Its protein is CASSITTATTYEQYF. Full variable domain (remainder filled in from reference TRBV19 and TRBJ2-7): DGGITQSPKYLFRKEGQNVTLSCEQNLNHDAMYWYRQDPGQGLRLIYYSQIVNDFQKGDIAEGYSVSREKKESFPLTVTSAQKNPTAFYLCASSITTATTYEQYFGPGTRLTVT.

This clonotype was counted a few times. The chain couples TRBV4-1 to TRBJ2-5, with D unresolved. V was shortened by 4 bases and J by 4 bases, with 13 bases between the two germline ends. Per germline, CDR1 MGHRA and CDR2 YSYEKL. The CDR3 length is 14 residues. The CDR3 region is CASSPAVFVETQYF. CDR3 DNA sequence: TGCGCCAGCAGCCCCGCTGTGTTTGTAGAGACCCAGTACTTC.

This clonotype was recorded at least ten times. V usage is TRBV28 and J usage is TRBJ2-7, with TRBD1 matching 7 bases. The CDR3 loop spans 15 amino acids. V was clipped by 10 bases and J by 1 base; unmatched bases: 13. Germline loops: CDR1 MDHEN, CDR2 SYDVKM. Written as DNA, the CDR3 is TGTGCCACTTCACCGTCGACAGGGATTTCCTACGAGCAGTACTTC. Translation: CATSPSTGISYEQYF.

This chain connects TRBV19 to TRBJ1-5; D remains unclear. The germline V and J ends were trimmed by 1 base and 5 bases, with 9 bases remaining between them. The CDR3 has 14 amino acids. Germline lookup yields CDR1 LNHDA and CDR2 SQIVND (reference sequence). The CDR3 sequence: CASSIGQQHQPQHF. The CDR3 DNA sequence: TGTGCCAGTAGTATAGGCCAGCAACATCAGCCCCAGCATTTT.

This chain links TRBV4-2 with TRBJ1-3, with D possibly matching TRBD1 (5 bases). In germline, CDR1 is LGHNA, CDR2 YNFKEQ. The CDR3 length is 16 residues. Trimming shortened V by 0 bases and J by 3 bases, and 12 bases separated the two germline ends. The DNA for the CDR3 is TGTGCCAGCAGCCAAGATGAACGACAGTATGGAAACACCATATATTTT. Its protein product is CASSQDERQYGNTIYF.

About this clonotype: This may be a read error, as it is one base from a much larger clone. The chain employs TRBV7-9 and TRBJ1-2, with a tentative D call TRBD1 (5 bases). The CDR3 extends over 13 amino acids. Germline loops: CDR1 SEHNR, CDR2 FQNEAQ (reference sequence). The CDR3 DNA follows: TGTGCCGGCAGCTTCAGGGATGGCTATGGCTACACCTTC. Translating it yields CAGSFRDGYGYTF.

At least ten counts were recorded for this clonotype. This chain links TRBV7-3 with TRBJ2-7; perhaps TRBD2 as D (7 bases). The CDR3 contains 14 residues. V was cut by 7 bases and J by 7 bases, with 20 bases left in between. Germline CDR1 is SGHTA and CDR2 is FQGTGA. The CDR3 sequence is CASTSPAGRGEQYV. The CDR3 DNA sequence: TGTGCCAGCACCTCCCCTGCGGGGAGGGGGGAGCAGTACGTC.

V gene TRBV7-2 combines with J gene TRBJ1-1; the D gene is possibly TRBD1 (6 bases). The length of the CDR3 is 15 residues. Trimming took off 6 bases at V and 6 bases at J, with 20 bases between the two ends. Per germline, CDR1 SGHTA and CDR2 FQGNSA. CDR3 sequence reads: CASSLRGGGWAEAFF. CDR3 DNA sequence: TGTGCCAGCAGTTTACGCGGCGGGGGCTGGGCTGAAGCTTTCTTT.

This clonotype is classed as medium-sized (0.01 to 0.1%). CDR3 nucleotides: TGTGCCACCAGCAGAGATGGATCAGGCTCCTACGAGCAGTACTTC. Translating it yields CATSRDGSGSYEQYF. This chain uses TRBV15 with TRBJ2-7; D gene ambiguous. Germline values: CDR1 LNHNV, CDR2 YYDKDF (reference sequence). This CDR3 has 15 residues. The V end lost 0 bases, the J end lost 0 bases, and 9 bases lay between the germline ends.

This clonotype was seen many times. V usage is TRBV6-5 and J usage is TRBJ1-1; no clear D. The CDR3 covers 13 residues. CDR1 and CDR2 (germline): MNHEY, SVGAGI. Trimming took off 2 bases at V and 6 bases at J, with 10 bases between the two ends. CDR3: CASSYGGLAEAFF. DNA of the CDR3: TGTGCCAGCAGTTACGGCGGGTTGGCTGAAGCTTTCTTT.

This clonotype was counted at least ten times. The chain is built from TRBV20-1 and TRBJ2-2, with TRBD2 identical over 11 bases. Looked up from germline, CDR1 is DFQATT and CDR2 is SNEGSKA (reference sequence). After removal of 3 bases from V and 5 bases from J, the junction contained 11 bases not matched to a gene. The CDR3 covers 17 residues. The CDR3 loop reads CSARTAGTSGRTGELFF. The DNA of the CDR3 is TGCAGTGCTAGGACCGCCGGGACTAGCGGACGAACCGGGGAGCTGTTTTTT.

The chain is built from TRBV20-1 and TRBJ2-2; weak D call: TRBD2 (6 bases). Germline-derived CDR1 and CDR2 are DFQATT and SNEGSKA (reference sequence). The CDR3 length is 15 residues. The V and J ends lost 2 bases and 7 bases respectively, with 17 bases between them. The CDR3 nucleotides are TGCAGTGCTAGACGCGGCGGGGCTAGTGGCGGGGAGCTGTTTTTT. Protein sequence: CSARRGGASGGELFF.

J is TRBJ1-5 and V is TRBV5-1, with a weak D call TRBD1 (5 bases). CDR1 is SGHRS and CDR2 is YFSETQ in the germline V gene. Deletions cut 5 bases from V and 11 bases from J, with 26 bases between. This CDR3 region has 16 residues. Written as DNA, the CDR3 is TGCGCCAGCAGTCCGGGACTAGCGGGATGGCAAGAGACCCAGCATTTT. It is translated as CASSPGLAGWQETQHF.

This clonotype was observed at least ten times. The V and J genes are TRBV2 and TRBJ1-2; TRBD1 agrees at 12 bases. The CDR3 is made up of 16 amino acids. V lost 4 bases, J lost 3 bases, and 6 bases stayed unmatched. CDR1 SNHLY and CDR2 FYNNEI come from the germline V gene. CDR3 loop: CASSGWDRGRDYGYTF. The CDR3 nucleotides read TGTGCCAGCAGTGGTTGGGACAGGGGGCGCGACTATGGCTACACCTTC.

The chain uses TRBV10-3 and TRBJ2-7; 7 positions match TRBD1. This CDR3 region has 15 residues. The germline gives CDR1 ENHRY, CDR2 SYGVKD. V lost 3 bases and J lost 5; bases outside the gene matches: 10. This CDR3 reads CAISDTTGSGNEQYF. The CDR3 nucleotides read TGTGCCATCAGTGACACGACAGGGTCGGGGAACGAGCAGTACTTC.

This chain connects TRBV7-2 to TRBJ2-7, with D possibly being TRBD2 (6 bases). Looked up from germline, CDR1 is SGHTA and CDR2 is FQGNSA. V was pared by 1 base and J by 1 base, with 14 bases between. This CDR3 spans 16 amino acids. The CDR3 sequence is CASSLGFGLASYEQYF. CDR3 nucleotide sequence: TGTGCCAGCAGCTTAGGATTCGGGCTAGCGTCCTACGAGCAGTACTTC.

The V and J genes are TRBV25-1 and TRBJ2-7; 7 bases agree with TRBD1. Germline trimming cut 6 bases from V and 7 bases from J; bases unmatched to any gene: 9. Germline values: CDR1 MGHDK, CDR2 SYGVNS. CDR3 length: 13 residues. This chain's CDR3 is CASSTDRVREQYF. In DNA, the CDR3 is TGTGCCAGCAGCACCGACAGGGTAAGGGAGCAGTACTTC.

This clonotype showed up just a few times. The chain joins TRBV7-9 to TRBJ1-5; possibly TRBD1 for D (5 bases). Germline loops: CDR1 SEHNR, CDR2 FQNEAQ (reference sequence). Trimming left V 1 base short and J 7 bases short, with 14 bases between. The CDR3 covers 15 residues. Here the CDR3 DNA reads TGTGCCAGCAGCTTAGGGGGGAATGAAGGCCAGCCCCAGCATTTT. Protein sequence: CASSLGGNEGQPQHF.

The chain combines TRBV20-1 with TRBJ2-5; 7 bases map to TRBD2. The CDR3 covers 13 residues. The V and J ends lost 6 bases and 3 bases, in that order; junction bases with no gene match: 7. CDR1 and CDR2 from the germline V gene are DFQATT and SNEGSKA (reference sequence). CDR3 residues: CSAGPSGEETQYF. For the CDR3, the DNA is TGCAGTGCCGGACCTAGCGGAGAAGAGACCCAGTACTTC.

The sample holds many counts of this clonotype. The chain is built from TRBV20-1 and TRBJ2-3; no definite D call. The germline V gene has CDR1 DFQATT and CDR2 SNEGSKA (reference sequence). The ends were cut back, 3 bases at V and 6 bases at J, with 16 bases in the middle. The CDR3 contains 14 residues. CDR3 region: CSASSVNLLDTQYF. The CDR3 DNA reads as TGCAGTGCTAGTTCGGTTAACCTCTTGGATACGCAGTATTTT.

This clonotype was counted between two and nine times. The gene calls are TRBV25-1 and TRBJ1-4; D gene unclear. Germline V CDR1 and CDR2: MGHDK, SYGVNS. V was clipped by 5 bases and J by 0 bases, with 10 bases between them. The CDR3 runs 15 residues. CDR3 nucleotides: TGTGCCAGCAGTTTCCGTGTTGCAACTAATGAAAAACTGTTTTTT. Translation: CASSFRVATNEKLFF.

This clonotype was recorded many times. The chain recombines TRBV15 with TRBJ1-5, with D maybe TRBD1 (5 bases). The CDR3 has 16 residues. Germline V gene sequence: CDR1 LNHNV, CDR2 YYDKDF (reference sequence). Trimming removed 1 base at V and 1 base at J, with 11 bases between. CDR3 DNA sequence: TGTGCCACCAGCAGAGTCCAGGGACTAAGCAATCAGCCCCAGCATTTT. The encoded protein is CATSRVQGLSNQPQHF.

The V call is TRBV7-9, the J call TRBJ2-2; 15 bases align to TRBD2. V shed 3 bases and J 4 bases; nucleotides not matched to a gene: 6. Germline V gene data show CDR1 as SEHNR and CDR2 as FQNEAQ (reference sequence). This CDR3 spans 18 amino acids. CDR3 bases: TGTGCCAGCAGCTTCCGGACTAGCGGGAGGGCTCGCACCGGGGAGCTGTTTTTT. Translating it yields CASSFRTSGRARTGELFF.

Regarding this clonotype: This may be a read error: a much more frequent sequence differs by one nucleotide. The rearrangement links TRBV19 to TRBJ2-5; D assignment may be TRBD1 or TRBD2 (5 bases each). V was clipped by 8 bases and J by 5 bases, with 18 bases between them. Germline loops: CDR1 LNHDA, CDR2 SQIVND (reference sequence). The CDR3 contains 14 residues. CDR3 sequence: CASGHRGAGETQYF. CDR3 DNA sequence: TGTGCCAGTGGTCACCGGGGCGCCGGGGAGACCCAGTACTTC.

As for this clonotype: A read error may account for a junction end that differs from germline. The chain combines TRBV3-1 with TRBJ2-3; tentatively, D is TRBD1 (5 bases). There are 12 residues in the CDR3. The V gene's germline CDR1 is LGHDT and CDR2 YNNKEL (reference sequence). CDR3 amino acids: CASSQPTETQYF. CDR3 sequence (DNA): TGTGCCAGCAGCCAACCGACAGAAACGCAGTATTTT.